The 4 T cell receptor beta chains in this list originate from one sample, sequenced in a study of T cells expressing NK-cell markers (dated by TCRdb to 2020 to 2021). To prepare the library, 5' RACE was applied. Sequencing instrument: Illumina HiSeq 2000. TCRdb reprocessed the reads into one record per CDR3 protein sequence, lacking DNA. The table for this sample records around 470,000 distinct CDR3 sequences. Together, the top ten hold over 1.3% of the sample. Sample: blood T cells: a sorted CD56 or NKG2C T cell subset, CD4+ or CD8+ T cells, or bulk PBMC T cells (not recorded which). The receptor source for this set is a woman in her 50s in good health. Donor details come from another sample of the same person, matched by shared clones.

The rearrangement joins TRBV5-1 to TRBJ1-1. Germline V gives CDR1 SGHRS, CDR2 YFSETQ. The CDR3 consists of 14 residues. The CDR3 sequence is CASSLAGMRVEAFF.

CDR3 sequence reads: CATSAAGGRNEQFF. V gene TRBV24-1 combines with J gene TRBJ2-1; the D call of TRBD2 rests on TCRdb alone, since no DNA is present to check it. From germline, CDR1 is KGHDR and CDR2 SFDVKD. The CDR3 spans 14 residues.

The J gene is TRBJ2-1, the V gene TRBV12-3 or TRBV12-4; TCRdb outputs TRBD2, but without DNA this stays unchecked. The CDR3 sequence is 14 residues long. This CDR3 is CASRTSGRDNEQFF.

The chain has TRBV12-3 or TRBV12-4 and TRBJ1-4. The CDR3 loop spans 14 amino acids. CDR3 region: CASSFGVGSEKLFF.